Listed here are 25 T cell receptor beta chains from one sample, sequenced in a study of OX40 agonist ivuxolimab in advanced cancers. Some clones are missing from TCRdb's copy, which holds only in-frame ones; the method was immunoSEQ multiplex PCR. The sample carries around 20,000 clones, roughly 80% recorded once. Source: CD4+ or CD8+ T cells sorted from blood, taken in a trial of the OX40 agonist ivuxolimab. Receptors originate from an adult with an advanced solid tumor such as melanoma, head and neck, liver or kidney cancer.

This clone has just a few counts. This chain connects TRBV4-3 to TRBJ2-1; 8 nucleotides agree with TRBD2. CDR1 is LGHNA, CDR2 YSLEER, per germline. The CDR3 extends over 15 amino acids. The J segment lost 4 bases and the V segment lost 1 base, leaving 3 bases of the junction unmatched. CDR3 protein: CASSQVTGGYNEQFF. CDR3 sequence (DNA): TGCGCCAGCAGCCAAGTAACGGGGGGGTACAATGAGCAGTTCTTC.

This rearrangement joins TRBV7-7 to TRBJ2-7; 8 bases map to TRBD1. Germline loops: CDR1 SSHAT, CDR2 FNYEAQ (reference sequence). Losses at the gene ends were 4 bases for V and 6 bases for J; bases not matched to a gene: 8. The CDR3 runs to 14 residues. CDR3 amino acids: CASSWDRRPAEQYF. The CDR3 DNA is TGTGCCAGCAGCTGGGACAGGAGGCCGGCCGAGCAGTACTTC.

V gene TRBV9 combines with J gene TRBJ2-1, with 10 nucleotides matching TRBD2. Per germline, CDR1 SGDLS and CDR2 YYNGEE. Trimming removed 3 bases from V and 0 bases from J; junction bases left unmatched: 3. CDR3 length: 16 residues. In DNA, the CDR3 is TGTGCCAGCAGCGGATCTAGCGGGAGCTCCTACAATGAGCAGTTCTTC. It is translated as CASSGSSGSSYNEQFF.

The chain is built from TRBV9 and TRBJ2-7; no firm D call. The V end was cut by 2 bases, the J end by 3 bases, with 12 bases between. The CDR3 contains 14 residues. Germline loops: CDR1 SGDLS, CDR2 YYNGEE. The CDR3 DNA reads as TGTGCCAGCAGCGTCCAGCCGGGCTACTACGAGCAGTACTTC. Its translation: CASSVQPGYYEQYF.

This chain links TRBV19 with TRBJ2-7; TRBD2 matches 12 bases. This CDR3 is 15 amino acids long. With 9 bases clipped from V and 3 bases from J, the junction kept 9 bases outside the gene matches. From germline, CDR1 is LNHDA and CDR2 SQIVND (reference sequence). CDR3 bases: TGTGCCAGCTCTTGGACTAGCGGGAACGGCTACGAGCAGTACTTC. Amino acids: CASSWTSGNGYEQYF.

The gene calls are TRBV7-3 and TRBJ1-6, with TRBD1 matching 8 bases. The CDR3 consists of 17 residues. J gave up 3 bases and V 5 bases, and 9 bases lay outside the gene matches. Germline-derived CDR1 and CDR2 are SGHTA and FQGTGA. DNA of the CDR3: TGTGCCAGCAGCCCGATGGACAGGGAGGGCTATAATTCACCCCTCCACTTT. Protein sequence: CASSPMDREGYNSPLHF. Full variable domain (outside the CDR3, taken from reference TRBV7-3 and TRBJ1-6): GAGVSQTPSNKVTEKGKYVELRCDPISGHTALYWYRQSLGQGPEFLIYFQGTGAADDSGLPNDRFFAVRPEGSVSTLKIQRTERGDSAVYLCASSPMDREGYNSPLHFGNGTRLTVT.

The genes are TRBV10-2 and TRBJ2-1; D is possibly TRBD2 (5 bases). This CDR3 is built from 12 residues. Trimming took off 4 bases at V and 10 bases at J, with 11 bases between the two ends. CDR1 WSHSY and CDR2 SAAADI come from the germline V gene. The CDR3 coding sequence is TGCGCCAGCAGTGGGGCGTCGGGGGAGCAGTTCTTC. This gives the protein CASSGASGEQFF.

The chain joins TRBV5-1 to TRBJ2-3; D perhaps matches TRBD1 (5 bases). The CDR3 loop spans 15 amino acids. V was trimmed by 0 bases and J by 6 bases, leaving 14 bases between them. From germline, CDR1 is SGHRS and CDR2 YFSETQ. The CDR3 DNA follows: TGCGCCAGCAGCTTGGGAGGCAGGGCTTTGGATACGCAGTATTTT. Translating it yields CASSLGGRALDTQYF.

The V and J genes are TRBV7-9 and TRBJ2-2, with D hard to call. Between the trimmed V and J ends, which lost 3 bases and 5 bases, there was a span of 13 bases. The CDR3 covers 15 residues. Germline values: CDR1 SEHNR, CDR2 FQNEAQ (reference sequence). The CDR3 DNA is TGTGCCAGCAGCTTTACTCCGATTGGAACCGGGGAGCTGTTTTTT. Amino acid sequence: CASSFTPIGTGELFF.

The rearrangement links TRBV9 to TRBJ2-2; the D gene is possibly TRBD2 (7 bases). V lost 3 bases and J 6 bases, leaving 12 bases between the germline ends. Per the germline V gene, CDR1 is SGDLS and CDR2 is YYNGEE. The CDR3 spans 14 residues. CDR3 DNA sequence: TGTGCCAGCAGCGCCGGGGGGCTCCCCGGGGAGCTGTTTTTT. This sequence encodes CASSAGGLPGELFF.

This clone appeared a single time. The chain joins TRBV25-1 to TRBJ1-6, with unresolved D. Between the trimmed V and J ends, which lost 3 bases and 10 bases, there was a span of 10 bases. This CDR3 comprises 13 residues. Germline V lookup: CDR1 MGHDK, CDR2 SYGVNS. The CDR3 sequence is CASSETAGSPLHF. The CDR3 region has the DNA TGTGCCAGCAGTGAGACGGCAGGATCACCCCTCCACTTT. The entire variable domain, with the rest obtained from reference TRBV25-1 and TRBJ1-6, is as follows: EADIYQTPRYLVIGTGKKITLECSQTMGHDKMYWYQQDPGMELHLIHYSYGVNSTEKGDLSSESTVSRIRTEHFPLTLESARPSHTSQYLCASSETAGSPLHFGNGTRLTVT.

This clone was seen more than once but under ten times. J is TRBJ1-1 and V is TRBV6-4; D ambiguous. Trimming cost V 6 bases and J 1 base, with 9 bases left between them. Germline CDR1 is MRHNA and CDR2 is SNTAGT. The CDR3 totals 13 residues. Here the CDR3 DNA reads TGTGCCAGCAGCCCCACAGCGAACACTGAAGCTTTCTTT. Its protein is CASSPTANTEAFF.

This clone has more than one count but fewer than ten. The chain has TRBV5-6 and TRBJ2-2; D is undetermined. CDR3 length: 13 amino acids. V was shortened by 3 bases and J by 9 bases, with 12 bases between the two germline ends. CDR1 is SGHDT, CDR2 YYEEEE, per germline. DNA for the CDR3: TGTGCCAGCAGCTGGTTCCGGGCTCGGGAGCTGTTTTTT. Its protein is CASSWFRARELFF.

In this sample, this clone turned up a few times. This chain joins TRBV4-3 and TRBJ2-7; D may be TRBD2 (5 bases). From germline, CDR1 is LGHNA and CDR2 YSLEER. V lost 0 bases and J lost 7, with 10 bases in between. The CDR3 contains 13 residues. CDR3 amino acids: CASSQEGWEEQYF. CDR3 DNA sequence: TGCGCCAGCAGCCAAGAAGGTTGGGAGGAGCAGTACTTC.

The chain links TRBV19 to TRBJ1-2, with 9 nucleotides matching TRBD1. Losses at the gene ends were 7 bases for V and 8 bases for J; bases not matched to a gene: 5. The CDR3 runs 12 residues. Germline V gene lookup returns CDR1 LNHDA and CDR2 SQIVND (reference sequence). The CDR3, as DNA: TGTGCCAGTACCTGGACAGGGGCCGGCTACACCTTC. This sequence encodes CASTWTGAGYTF.

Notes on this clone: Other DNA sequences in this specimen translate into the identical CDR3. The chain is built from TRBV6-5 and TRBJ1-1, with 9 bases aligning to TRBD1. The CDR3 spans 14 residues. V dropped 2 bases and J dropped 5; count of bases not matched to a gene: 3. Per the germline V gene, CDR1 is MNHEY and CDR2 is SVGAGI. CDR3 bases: TGTGCCAGCAGTTACAACAGGGGGCGGACTGAAGCTTTCTTT. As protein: CASSYNRGRTEAFF.

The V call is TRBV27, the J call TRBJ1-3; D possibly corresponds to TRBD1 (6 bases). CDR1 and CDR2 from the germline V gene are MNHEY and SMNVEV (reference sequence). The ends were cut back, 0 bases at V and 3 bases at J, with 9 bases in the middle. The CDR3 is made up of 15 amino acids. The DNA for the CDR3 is TGTGCCAGCAGTTTATCAGGGGGAGTTGGAAACACCATATATTTT. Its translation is CASSLSGGVGNTIYF.

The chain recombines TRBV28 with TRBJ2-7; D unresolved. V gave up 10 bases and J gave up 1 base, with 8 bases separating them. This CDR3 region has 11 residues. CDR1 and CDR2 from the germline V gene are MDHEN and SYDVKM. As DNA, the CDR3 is TGTGCCACGTACGATTCCTACGAGCAGTACTTC. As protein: CATYDSYEQYF. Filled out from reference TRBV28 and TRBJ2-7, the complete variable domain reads DVKVTQSSRYLVKRTGEKVFLECVQDMDHENMFWYRQDPGLGLRLIYFSYDVKMKEKGDIPEGYSVSREKKERFSLILESASTNQTSMYLCATYDSYEQYFGPGTRLTVT.

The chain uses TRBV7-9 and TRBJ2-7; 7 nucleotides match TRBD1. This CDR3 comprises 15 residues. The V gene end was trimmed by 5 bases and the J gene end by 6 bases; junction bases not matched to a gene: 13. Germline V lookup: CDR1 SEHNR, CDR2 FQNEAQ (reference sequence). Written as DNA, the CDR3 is TGTGCCAGCAGCCCCCGTGAGGGGGCACACCGCGAGCAGTACTTC. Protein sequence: CASSPREGAHREQYF.

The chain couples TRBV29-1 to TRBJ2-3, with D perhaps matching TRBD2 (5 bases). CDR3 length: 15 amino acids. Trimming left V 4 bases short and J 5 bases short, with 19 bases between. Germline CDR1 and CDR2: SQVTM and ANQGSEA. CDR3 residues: CSVVPLTHAGDTQYF. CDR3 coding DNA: TGCAGCGTTGTGCCGTTGACGCACGCGGGAGATACGCAGTATTTT.

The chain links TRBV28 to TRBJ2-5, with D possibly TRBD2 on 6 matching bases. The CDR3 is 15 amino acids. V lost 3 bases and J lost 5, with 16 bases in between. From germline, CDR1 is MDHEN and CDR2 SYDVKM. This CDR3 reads CASSFRETRRETQYF. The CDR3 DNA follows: TGTGCCAGCAGTTTCCGGGAGACCCGTCGGGAGACCCAGTACTTC.

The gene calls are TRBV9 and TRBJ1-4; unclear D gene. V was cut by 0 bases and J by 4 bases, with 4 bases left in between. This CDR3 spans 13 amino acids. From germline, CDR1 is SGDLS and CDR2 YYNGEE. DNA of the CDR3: TGTGCCAGCAGCGTAGGGGGTAATGAAAAACTGTTTTTT. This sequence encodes CASSVGGNEKLFF.

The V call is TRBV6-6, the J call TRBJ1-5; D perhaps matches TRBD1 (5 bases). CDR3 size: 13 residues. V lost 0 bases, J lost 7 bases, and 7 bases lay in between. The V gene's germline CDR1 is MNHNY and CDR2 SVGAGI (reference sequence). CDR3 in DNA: TGTGCCAGCAGTTACTCGACAGTGCAGCCCCAGCATTTT. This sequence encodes CASSYSTVQPQHF.

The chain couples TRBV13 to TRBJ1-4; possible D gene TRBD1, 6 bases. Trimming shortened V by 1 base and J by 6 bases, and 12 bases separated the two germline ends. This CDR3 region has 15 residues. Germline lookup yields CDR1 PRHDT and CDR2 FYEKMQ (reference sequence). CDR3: CASSLAGRGDEKLFF. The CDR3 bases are TGTGCCAGCAGCTTAGCCGGCAGGGGCGATGAAAAACTGTTTTTT.

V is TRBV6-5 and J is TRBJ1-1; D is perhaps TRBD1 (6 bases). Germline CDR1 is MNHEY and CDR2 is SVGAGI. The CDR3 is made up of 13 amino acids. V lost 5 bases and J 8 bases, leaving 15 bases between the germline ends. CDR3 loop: CASSPGTTIEAFF. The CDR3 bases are TGTGCCAGCAGTCCCGGGACAACGATCGAAGCTTTCTTT.